Listed below are T cell receptor beta chains from one sample, sequenced in a study of T cell changes during pregnancy in multiple sclerosis. Clones were sequenced by immunoSEQ multiplex PCR, and TCRdb holds only the in-frame ones, with some missing. The sample lists 35,000 to 45,000 clones, roughly 90% occurring once. The sequences come from CD8+ T cells from peripheral blood mononuclear cells, collected in the first trimester of pregnancy. The source of these receptors is a female donor with multiple sclerosis, enrolled in a pregnancy study. Each CDR3 is given with its conserved first and last residue. The D gene is left open where the match is weak. Not all rows give a size; the values are once, few, many and, for expanded clones, a class.

15	NA	TRBV5-6	TRBJ1-5	NA	TGTGCCAGCAGCTTGTCGTTTTATAGCAATCAGCCCCAGCATTTT	CASSLSFYSNQPQHF
13	NA	TRBV29-1	TRBJ1-2	NA	TGCAGCGTCAAGGACACCAGTAACTATGGCTACACCTTC	CSVKDTSNYGYTF
16	NA	TRBV5-1	TRBJ2-5	TRBD1	TGCGCCAGCAGCTTGGTCGGACAGGGGGCTTTAGAGACCCAGTACTTC	CASSLVGQGALETQYF
13	NA	TRBV27	TRBJ2-7	NA	TGTGCCAGCAGTCCTGACAGGAACTACGAGCAGTACTTC	CASSPDRNYEQYF
15	NA	TRBV9	TRBJ2-7	NA	TGTGCCAGCAGCGTAGGAGTACAGGGTTCCTACGAGCAGTACTTC	CASSVGVQGSYEQYF
17	NA	TRBV19	TRBJ2-1	TRBD2	TGTGCCAGTAGTATATCCGAGGGTCTAGCGGCCTACAATGAGCAGTTCTTC	CASSISEGLAAYNEQFF
21	NA	TRBV21-1	TRBJ2-3	NA	TGTGCCAGCAGCAAAGAAAGGGGGTTGGGAAACTACATGGGTCACACAGATACGCAGTATTTT	CASSKERGLGNYMGHTDTQYF
15	NA	TRBV5-1	TRBJ2-1	TRBD2	TGCGCCAGCAGCTTGTCTAGCGGCGCCTACAATGAGCAGTTCTTC	CASSLSSGAYNEQFF
16	NA	TRBV7-9	TRBJ2-1	TRBD2	TGTGCCAGCAGCGGACCGGGACTAGCGGGGGACAATGAGCAGTTCTTC	CASSGPGLAGDNEQFF
15	NA	TRBV9	TRBJ1-2	TRBD1	TGTGCCAGCAGCGTCCTCGGACAGGGACTATATGGCTACACCTTC	CASSVLGQGLYGYTF
14	NA	TRBV9	TRBJ1-1	NA	TGTGCCAGCAGCGCGGGGGACCCGAACACTGAAGCTTTCTTT	CASSAGDPNTEAFF
15	NA	TRBV11-2	TRBJ2-1	TRBD2	TGTGCCAGCAGCTTAAGGAGCGGGGGGGAAAGCGAGCAGTTCTTC	CASSLRSGGESEQFF
15	NA	TRBV19	TRBJ2-1	TRBD1	TGTGCCAGTAGTATAGGTGGACAGGGTAACGATGAGCAGTTCTTC	CASSIGGQGNDEQFF
17	NA	TRBV6-1	TRBJ2-3	TRBD2	TGTGCCAGCAGTGAAATAGCTAGCGGGGGGGAAACAGATACGCAGTATTTT	CASSEIASGGETDTQYF
15	NA	TRBV10-3	TRBJ1-4	TRBD1	TGTGCCATCAGTGACCCGGACAGGGGTCACGAAAAACTGTTTTTT	CAISDPDRGHEKLFF
12	NA	TRBV29-1	TRBJ2-5	NA	TGCAGCGTGGTAGAGGAGGCTGGGACCCAGTACTTC	CSVVEEAGTQYF
17	NA	TRBV5-1	TRBJ2-4	TRBD1	TGCGCCAGCAGTCCGACCTACAGGGGGCAAGCCAAAAACATTCAGTACTTC	CASSPTYRGQAKNIQYF
14	NA	TRBV6-6	TRBJ1-4	NA	TGTGCCAGCGATGCTAGTCCCCAAGGTGAAAAACTGTTTTTT	CASDASPQGEKLFF
14	NA	TRBV5-6	TRBJ1-1	NA	TGTGCCAGCAGCTTGAATTTCCCAGGGACTGAAGCTTTCTTT	CASSLNFPGTEAFF
15	NA	TRBV6-4	TRBJ1-4	TRBD1	TGTGCCAGCAGTGAACGTGGGCAGGGGGTTGAAAAACTGTTTTTT	CASSERGQGVEKLFF
18	NA	TRBV5-1	TRBJ1-1	TRBD1	TGCGCCAGTTCTGGGGACAGGCAAGGGTATGGGCCGAACACTGAAGCTTTCTTT	CASSGDRQGYGPNTEAFF
19	NA	TRBV11-2	TRBJ2-3	TRBD2	TGTGCCAGCAGCCCAGAGGGACTAGCGGGGGGGCCTGGCACAGATACGCAGTATTTT	CASSPEGLAGGPGTDTQYF
15	NA	TRBV2	TRBJ2-7	NA	TGTGCCAGCAGTGACGCAGGGGCGCCCTCCTACGAGCAGTACTTC	CASSDAGAPSYEQYF
14	NA	TRBV15	TRBJ1-6	NA	TGTGCCACCAGCCCCGGCCGGGGGAATTCACCCCTCCACTTT	CATSPGRGNSPLHF
16	NA	TRBV18	TRBJ1-2	TRBD1	TGTGCCAGCTCCTTGGGACAGATATCCTATAACTATGGCTACACCTTC	CASSLGQISYNYGYTF
17	NA	TRBV2	TRBJ2-1	TRBD1	TGTGCCAGCAGTCAGACCCCGGAGATGACAGGGACCGATGAGCAGTTCTTC	CASSQTPEMTGTDEQFF
13	NA	TRBV6-1	TRBJ1-1	NA	TGTGCCAGCACTCAGAACGGGATTTGGGAAGCTTTCTTT	CASTQNGIWEAFF
15	NA	TRBV9	TRBJ2-5	NA	TGTGCCAGCAGCCGGGTGGGAGATCTGAGCGAGACCCAGTACTTC	CASSRVGDLSETQYF
17	NA	TRBV7-9	TRBJ2-5	TRBD1	TGTGCCAGCAGCTTAGACTATAGGACAGGGAATAAAGAGACCCAGTACTTC	CASSLDYRTGNKETQYF
14	NA	TRBV7-9	TRBJ2-7	TRBD1	TGTGCCAGCAGCTTCGGACAGGGAAACTACGAGCAGTACTTC	CASSFGQGNYEQYF
14	NA	TRBV13	TRBJ2-1	TRBD2	TGTGCCAGCAGCTCCCCCGGGACTAGAGGTGAGCAGTTCTTC	CASSSPGTRGEQFF
15	NA	TRBV5-1	TRBJ1-1	TRBD1	TGCGCCAGCAGCCCCGGGACAGACTATTTTTCTGAAGCTTTCTTT	CASSPGTDYFSEAFF
15	NA	TRBV5-1	TRBJ2-1	TRBD2	TGCGCCAGCAGCTTTGGCGGGGGCTCCTACAATGAGCAGTTCTTC	CASSFGGGSYNEQFF
14	NA	TRBV6-5	TRBJ1-1	NA	TGTGCCAGCAGTTACCGGTTTCCGGACACTGAAGCTTTCTTT	CASSYRFPDTEAFF
14	NA	TRBV13	TRBJ1-4	NA	TGTGCCAGCAGCCCGGGGGGGTCGGGGGAAAAACTGTTTTTT	CASSPGGSGEKLFF
17	NA	TRBV19	TRBJ2-7	TRBD2	TGTGCCAGTAGTGTCGGGACTAGCGGGGAGGTCTCCTACGAGCAGTACTTC	CASSVGTSGEVSYEQYF
15	NA	TRBV6-6	TRBJ1-5	TRBD1	TGTGCCAGCAGTCCCGGGACAGGGGAGTCTCAGCCCCAGCATTTT	CASSPGTGESQPQHF
13	NA	TRBV30	TRBJ1-1	NA	TGTGCCTGGAGAGAACAGGGGAACACTGAAGCTTTCTTT	CAWREQGNTEAFF
14	NA	TRBV13	TRBJ1-1	NA	TGTGCCAGCAGCTTAGTGGGGAGGGACACTGAAGCTTTCTTT	CASSLVGRDTEAFF
15	NA	TRBV4-1	TRBJ2-1	NA	TGCGCCAGCAGCCCCGTAGCGGCAGAAGGAAATGAGCAGTTCTTC	CASSPVAAEGNEQFF
16	NA	TRBV27	TRBJ2-2	NA	TGTGCCAGCAGCCCAGGGTTGGAGGGCGCCACCGGGGAGCTGTTTTTT	CASSPGLEGATGELFF
13	few	TRBV10-3	TRBJ2-7	TRBD1	TGTGCCATCACCGGGGACAGCTCCTACGAGCAGTACTTC	CAITGDSSYEQYF
14	NA	TRBV4-1	TRBJ1-1	NA	TGCGCCAGCAGCCAAGGACAGCTGAACACTGAAGCTTTCTTT	CASSQGQLNTEAFF
17	NA	TRBV11-2	TRBJ1-6	NA	TGTGCCAGCAGCTCGGGACAAAAGAGCTCCTATAATTCACCCCTCCACTTT	CASSSGQKSSYNSPLHF
13	NA	TRBV19	TRBJ2-7	TRBD1	TGTGCCAGTAGTAGAGAGGGGGCTTACGAGCAGTACTTC	CASSREGAYEQYF
14	NA	TRBV5-1	TRBJ1-1	TRBD1	TGCGCCAGCAGCTTTAATACAGGGGGCACTGAAGCTTTCTTT	CASSFNTGGTEAFF
14	once	TRBV19	TRBJ2-7	NA	TGTGCCAGTAGTATCCCGGCAGGGGTAAACGAGCAGTACTTC	CASSIPAGVNEQYF
18	NA	TRBV2	TRBJ1-1	NA	TGTGCCAGCAGTGAACCTCGCTCGGTCCTCGACAGGTGGACGTCGGCTTTCTTT	CASSEPRSVLDRWTSAFF
13	NA	TRBV6-6	TRBJ1-6	TRBD1	TGTGCCAGCACCAGGGGGGAATTTTTTACCCTCCACTTT	CASTRGEFFTLHF
16	NA	TRBV6-6	TRBJ2-7	NA	TGTGCCAGCAGTCCCCCGGTGGGCATGGTAGACAACGAGCAGTACTTC	CASSPPVGMVDNEQYF
13	NA	TRBV7-9	TRBJ1-1	NA	TGTGCCAGCAGCGTTCCCGGGGGGGAAGAAGCTTTCTTT	CASSVPGGEEAFF
17	NA	TRBV4-1	TRBJ2-1	NA	TGCGCCAGCAGCCAAGCCCACGGGGACACCACCTACAATGAGCAGTTCTTC	CASSQAHGDTTYNEQFF
13	NA	TRBV7-6	TRBJ1-2	NA	TGTGCCAGCAGCCCCGACAGATCGAGCGGCTACACCTTC	CASSPDRSSGYTF
15	NA	TRBV6-1	TRBJ2-5	NA	TGTGCCAGCAGTGACGTATGGGGGCGCCCGGAGACCCAGTACTTC	CASSDVWGRPETQYF
16	NA	TRBV9	TRBJ1-2	TRBD1	TGTGCCAGCAGCGCCTGGGACAGGGACTCTAACTATGGCTACACCTTC	CASSAWDRDSNYGYTF
13	NA	TRBV19	TRBJ2-3	NA	TGTGCCAGTAAAGGGGCTTACACAGATACGCAGTATTTT	CASKGAYTDTQYF
15	NA	TRBV27	TRBJ2-7	TRBD1	TGTGCCAGCAGTCCACTCGGGACAGAAAGGTACGAGCAGTACTTC	CASSPLGTERYEQYF
15	few	TRBV11-2	TRBJ2-7	TRBD2	TGTGCCAGCAGCTATGTGAGCGGGGGACCTACGGGGCAGTACTTC	CASSYVSGGPTGQYF
15	NA	TRBV19	TRBJ2-2	NA	TGTGCCAGTAGTCTCTGGACAGATAACACCGGGGAGCTGTTTTTT	CASSLWTDNTGELFF
16	NA	TRBV9	TRBJ1-2	NA	TGTGCCAGCAGCGCAGAGCCGACAGGCTTTAACTATGGCTACACCTTC	CASSAEPTGFNYGYTF